This TCR beta chain stems from a study of blood T cell repertoires in COVID-19. Study information: Acute-phase and convalescent COVID-19 samples originated in the United States, Italy and Spain. Sample material is recorded as cDNA or gDNA derived from T cells, B-cell-depleted T cells, or PBMCs.

V lost 3 bases and J 1 base, leaving 9 bases between the germline ends. The CDR3 consists of 14 residues. Per germline, CDR1 LGHDT and CDR2 YNNKEL (reference sequence). Per the study methods: Amplification of reference gene primers provided the estimated nucleated cell counts. Clones were read by immunoSEQ multiplex PCR, and TCRdb kept only the in-frame ones, dropping some. D and trimming were read from the DNA, whereas the V and J calls and clone size are those reported in that table. The sample carries 95,000 to 150,000 clones, roughly 85% recorded once. This sequence originates from a woman over 75 with COVID-19, enrolled during active disease. This chain links TRBV3-1 (or the pseudogene TRBV3-2) with TRBJ1-1, with D possibly being TRBD1 (5 bases). The sample consisted of peripheral blood. The CDR3 region is CASSQGGWNTEAFF. CDR3 coding DNA: TGTGCCAGCAGCCAGGGGGGATGGAACACTGAAGCTTTCTTT.